This TCR beta chain was identified in a study of regulatory T cells in long-lasting Graves disease. Study-wide points: Persistent Graves' disease cases displayed lower TCR diversity than newly diagnosed ones. Thyroid tissue was not sampled; only peripheral blood was.

Only a few counts were recorded for this clonotype. As yet, its antigen is unknown. Noted time point: persistent/refractory GD, antithyroid drugs over 5 years with positive TRAb. With RNA extracted from PBMCs as input, the TCR library was made. EDTA tubes held roughly 9.9 milliliters of peripheral blood from each patient. Building the TCR beta libraries relied on iRepertoire HTBI primers, and CDR3 regions underwent Arm-PCR. In TCRdb, the multiplex PCR reads were re-called with MiXCR into one record per CDR3 protein. The sample shows under 350,000 distinct CDR3 sequences, around a fifth of them seen only once. The sequenced sample was peripheral blood mononuclear cells (PBMCs), obtained when the disease was refractory, from a patient treated with antithyroid drugs. The sequence came from a female donor with Graves disease.

Here the CDR3 reads CASSVDHPSSGANVLTF. In DNA, the CDR3 is TGTGCCAGCAGCGTAGACCACCCGAGCTCTGGGGCCAACGTCCTGACTTTC. The chain employs TRBV9 and TRBJ2-6, with D hard to call. Per germline, CDR1 SGDLS and CDR2 YYNGEE. With 0 bases removed from V and 0 bases from J, the gap between germline ends came to 10 bases. This CDR3 spans 17 amino acids.